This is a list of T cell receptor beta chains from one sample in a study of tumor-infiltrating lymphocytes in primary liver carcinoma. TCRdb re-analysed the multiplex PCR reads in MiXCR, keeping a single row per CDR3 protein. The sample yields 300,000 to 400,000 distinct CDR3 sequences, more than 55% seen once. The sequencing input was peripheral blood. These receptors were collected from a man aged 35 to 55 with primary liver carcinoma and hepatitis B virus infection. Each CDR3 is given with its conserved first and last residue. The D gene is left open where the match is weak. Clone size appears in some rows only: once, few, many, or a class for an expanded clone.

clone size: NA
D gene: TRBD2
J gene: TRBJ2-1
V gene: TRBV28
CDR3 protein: CASSSPGGGMDEQFF
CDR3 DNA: TGTGCCAGCAGTTCCCCGGGGGGAGGGATGGATGAGCAGTTCTTC

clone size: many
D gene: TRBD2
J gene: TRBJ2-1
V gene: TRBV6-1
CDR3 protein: CAGEEGLSNEQFF
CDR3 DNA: TGTGCCGGCGAGGAGGGACTAAGCAATGAGCAGTTCTTC

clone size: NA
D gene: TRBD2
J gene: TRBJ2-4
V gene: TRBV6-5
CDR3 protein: CASTLGLAGNIQYF
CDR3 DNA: TGTGCCAGCACTTTAGGACTAGCGGGAAACATTCAGTACTTC

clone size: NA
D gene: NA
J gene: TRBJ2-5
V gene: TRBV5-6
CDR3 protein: CASSLSGGPIRETQHF
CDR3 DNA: TGTGCCAGCAGCTTGTCTGGCGGCCCAATCCGGGAGACCCAGCACTTC

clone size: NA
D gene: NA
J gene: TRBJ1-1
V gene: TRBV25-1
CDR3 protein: CASRGLCVDTEAFF
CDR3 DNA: TGTGCCAGCAGGGGACTCTGTGTTGACACTGAAGCTTTCTTT

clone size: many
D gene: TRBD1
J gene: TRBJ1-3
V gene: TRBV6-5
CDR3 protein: CASRAGGTGTGTIYF
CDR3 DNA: TGTGCCAGCAGAGCCGGGGGGACAGGAACGGGCACCATATATTTT

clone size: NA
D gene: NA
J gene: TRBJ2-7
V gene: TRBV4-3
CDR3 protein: CASSQDAPGTRRYEQYF
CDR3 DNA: TGCGCCAGCAGCCAAGACGCACCCGGGACAAGGCGGTACGAGCAATACTTC

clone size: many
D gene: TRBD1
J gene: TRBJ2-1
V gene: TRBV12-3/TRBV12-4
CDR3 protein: CASSRRQGAYEQFF
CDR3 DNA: TGTGCCAGCAGCCGAAGACAGGGGGCCTATGAGCAGTTCTTC

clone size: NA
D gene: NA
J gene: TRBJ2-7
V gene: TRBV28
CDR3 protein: CASNLPEGSYEQYF
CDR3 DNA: TGTGCCAGCAACCTACCAGAGGGATCCTACGAGCAGTACTTC

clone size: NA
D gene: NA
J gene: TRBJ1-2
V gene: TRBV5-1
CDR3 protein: CASSEGRQGNYGYTF
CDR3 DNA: TGCGCCAGCAGCGAGGGACGGCAAGGGAACTATGGCTACACCTTC

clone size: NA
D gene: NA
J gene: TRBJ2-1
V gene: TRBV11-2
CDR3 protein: CASGLNRAGNEQFF
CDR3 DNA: TGTGCCAGCGGCTTAAATAGGGCGGGGAATGAGCAGTTCTTC

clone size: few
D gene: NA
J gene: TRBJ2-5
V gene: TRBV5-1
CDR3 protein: CASTSGTAQETQYF
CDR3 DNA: TGCGCCAGCACCTCCGGGACTGCCCAAGAGACCCAGTACTTC

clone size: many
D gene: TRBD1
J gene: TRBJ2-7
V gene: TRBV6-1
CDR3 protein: CASSAGQSYEQYF
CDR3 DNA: TGTGCCAGCAGTGCGGGACAGTCCTACGAGCAGTACTTC

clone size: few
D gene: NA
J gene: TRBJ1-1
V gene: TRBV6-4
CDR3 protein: CASSSDNTEAFF
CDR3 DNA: TGTGCCAGCAGTTCTGACAACACTGAAGCTTTCTTT

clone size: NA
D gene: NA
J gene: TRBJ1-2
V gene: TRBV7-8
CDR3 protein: CASSLGGVGEGYGYTF
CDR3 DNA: TGTGCCAGCAGCTTAGGGGGGGTCGGGGAGGGATACGGCTACACCTTC

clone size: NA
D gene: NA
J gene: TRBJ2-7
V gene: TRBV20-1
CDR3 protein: CSARDRAGPNAYEQYF
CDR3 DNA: TGCAGTGCTAGAGATCGGGCGGGACCTAATGCCTACGAGCAGTACTTC

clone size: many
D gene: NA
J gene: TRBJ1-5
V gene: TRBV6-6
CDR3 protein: CASSRTGTGYQPQHF
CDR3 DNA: TGTGCCAGCAGTAGGACCGGGACGGGCTATCAGCCCCAGCATTTT

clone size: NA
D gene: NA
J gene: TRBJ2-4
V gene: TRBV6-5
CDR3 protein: CASSYSPTWGNIQYF
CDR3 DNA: TGTGCCAGCAGTTACTCTCCAACCTGGGGAAACATTCAGTACTTC

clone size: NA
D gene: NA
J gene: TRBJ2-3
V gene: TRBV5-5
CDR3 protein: CASSPGRRSTDTQYF
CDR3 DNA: TGTGCCAGCAGCCCGGGACGACGATCTACAGATACGCAGTATTTT

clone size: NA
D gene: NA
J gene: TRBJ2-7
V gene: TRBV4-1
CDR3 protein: CASSQDSYYEQYF
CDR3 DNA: TGCGCCAGCAGCCAAGATTCGTACTACGAGCAGTACTTC

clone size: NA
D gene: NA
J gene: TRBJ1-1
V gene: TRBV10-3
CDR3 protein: CAISESGRLGDTEAFF
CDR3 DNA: TGTGCCATCAGTGAGTCGGGACGTTTGGGGGACACTGAAGCTTTCTTT

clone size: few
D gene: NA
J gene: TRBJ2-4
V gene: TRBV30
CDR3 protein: CAWRSQAIDIQYF
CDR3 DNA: TGTGCCTGGAGGTCGCAGGCAATCGATATTCAGTACTTC

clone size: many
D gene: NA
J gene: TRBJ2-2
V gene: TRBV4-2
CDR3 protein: CASNIGGIGELFF
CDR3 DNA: TGTGCCAGCAACATAGGTGGTATCGGGGAGCTGTTTTTT

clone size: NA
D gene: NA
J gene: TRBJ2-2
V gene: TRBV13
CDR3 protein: CAKGGSGTTGELFF
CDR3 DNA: TGTGCCAAAGGGGGAAGCGGAACAACCGGGGAGCTGTTTTTT

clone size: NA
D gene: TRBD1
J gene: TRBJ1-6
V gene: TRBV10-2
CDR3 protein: CASSRSGQAHNSPLHF
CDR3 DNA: TGCGCCAGCAGTCGATCGGGACAGGCCCATAATTCACCCCTCCACTTT

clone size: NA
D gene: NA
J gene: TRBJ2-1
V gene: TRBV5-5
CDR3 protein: CASILSAASYNEQFF
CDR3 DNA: TGTGCCAGCATCTTGTCAGCGGCCTCCTACAATGAACAGTTCTTC

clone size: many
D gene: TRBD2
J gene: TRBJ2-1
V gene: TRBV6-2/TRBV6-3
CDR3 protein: CASSYVPSGMNEQFF
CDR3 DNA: TGTGCCAGCAGTTACGTGCCTAGCGGGATGAATGAGCAGTTCTTC

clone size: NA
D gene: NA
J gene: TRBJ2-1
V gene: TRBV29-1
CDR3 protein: CGVDRFGRGGNEQFF
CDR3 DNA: TGCGGCGTTGACCGGTTTGGGCGCGGCGGCAATGAGCAGTTCTTC

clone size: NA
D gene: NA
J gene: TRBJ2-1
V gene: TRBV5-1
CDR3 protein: CASSLREAPDEQFF
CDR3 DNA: TGCGCCAGTAGCTTGCGAGAGGCCCCCGATGAGCAGTTCTTC

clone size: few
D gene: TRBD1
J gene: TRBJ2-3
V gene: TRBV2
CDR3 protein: CASGGDRGRFSTDTQYF
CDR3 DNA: TGTGCCAGCGGCGGGGACAGGGGGCGCTTTTCGACAGATACGCAGTATTTT

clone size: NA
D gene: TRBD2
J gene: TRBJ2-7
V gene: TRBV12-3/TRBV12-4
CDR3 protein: CASSFLTSGTSFYEQYF
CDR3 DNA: TGTGCCAGCAGTTTTCTGACTAGCGGGACCTCTTTCTACGAGCAGTACTTC

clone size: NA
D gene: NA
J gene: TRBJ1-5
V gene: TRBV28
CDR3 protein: CASRLGGHQPQHF
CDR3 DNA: TGTGCCAGCAGACTAGGAGGGCATCAGCCCCAGCATTTT

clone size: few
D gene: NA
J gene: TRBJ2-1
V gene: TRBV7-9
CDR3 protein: CASSLGGDRNEQFF
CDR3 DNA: TGTGCCAGCAGCTTAGGCGGGGATCGAAATGAGCAGTTCTTC

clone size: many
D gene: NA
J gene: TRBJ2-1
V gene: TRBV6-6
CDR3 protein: CASSNAGTANNEQFF
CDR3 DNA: TGTGCCAGCAGTAATGCCGGGACTGCTAACAATGAGCAGTTCTTC

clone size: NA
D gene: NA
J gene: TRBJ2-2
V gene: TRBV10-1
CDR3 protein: CASSPRTGLSTGELFF
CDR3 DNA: TGCGCCAGCAGTCCTAGGACCGGGTTATCCACCGGGGAGCTGTTTTTT

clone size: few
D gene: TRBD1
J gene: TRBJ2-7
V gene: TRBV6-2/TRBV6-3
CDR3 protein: CASSLRTGEYEQYF
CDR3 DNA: TGTGCCAGCAGTTTAAGGACAGGGGAGTACGAGCAGTACTTC

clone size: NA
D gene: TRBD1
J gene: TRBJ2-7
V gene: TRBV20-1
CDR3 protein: CSARRTGTSEQYF
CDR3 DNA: TGCAGTGCTCGTAGGACAGGGACCTCCGAGCAGTACTTC

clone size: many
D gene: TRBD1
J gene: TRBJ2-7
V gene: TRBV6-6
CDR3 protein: CASSFSGSGTGYSYEQYF
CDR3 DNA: TGTGCCAGCAGTTTTAGTGGGTCTGGGACAGGCTATTCCTACGAGCAGTACTTC

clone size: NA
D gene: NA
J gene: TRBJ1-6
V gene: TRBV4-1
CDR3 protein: CASSQDSWAGKPLHF
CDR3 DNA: TGCGCCAGCAGCCAAGATTCTTGGGCAGGGAAACCCCTCCACTTT

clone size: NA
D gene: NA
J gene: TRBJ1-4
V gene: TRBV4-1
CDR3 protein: CASSQIYGQHNVELFF
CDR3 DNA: TGCGCCAGCAGCCAAATATACGGACAGCACAATGTAGAACTGTTTTTT

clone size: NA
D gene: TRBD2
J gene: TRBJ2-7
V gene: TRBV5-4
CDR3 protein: CASSHRTRRSGHEQYF
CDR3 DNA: TGTGCCAGCAGCCACAGGACTAGAAGGAGTGGCCACGAGCAGTACTTC

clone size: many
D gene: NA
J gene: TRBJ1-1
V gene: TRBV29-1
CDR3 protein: CSVEEGGGTEAFF
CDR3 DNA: TGCAGCGTCGAAGAGGGGGGGGGAACTGAAGCTTTCTTT

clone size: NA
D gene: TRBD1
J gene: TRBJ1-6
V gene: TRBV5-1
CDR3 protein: CASKPNRGPNSPLHF
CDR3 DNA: TGCGCCAGCAAGCCCAACAGGGGGCCTAATTCACCCCTCCACTTT

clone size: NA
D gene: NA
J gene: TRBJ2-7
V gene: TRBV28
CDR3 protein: CASGTPEQSSYEQYF
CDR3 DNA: TGTGCCAGCGGCACCCCGGAACAAAGCTCCTACGAGCAGTACTTC

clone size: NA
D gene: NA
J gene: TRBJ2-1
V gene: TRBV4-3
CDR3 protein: CASSQYIWTEQFF
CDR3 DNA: TGCGCCAGCAGTCAATATATATGGACCGAGCAGTTCTTC